The 28 T cell receptor beta chains presented below share a single source sample, sequenced in a study of T cell responses to AZD1222 COVID-19 vaccine. TCRdb's copy holds only in-frame clones and misses some; the assay was immunoSEQ multiplex PCR. The sample yields about 130,000 clones, more than 80% seen once. Sequenced material: peripheral blood, taken on day 0 of AZD1222 vaccination. The receptor set was obtained from an adult in good health.

The V call is TRBV28, the J call TRBJ2-3; TRBD1 matches 7 bases. The trim removed 4 bases at V and 3 bases at J, leaving 4 bases unmatched. The CDR3 length is 14 residues. Germline CDR1 and CDR2: MDHEN and SYDVKM. For the CDR3, the DNA is TGTGCCAGCAGTTCGGGACAGAGGACAGATACGCAGTATTTT. It codes for CASSSGQRTDTQYF.

This clone has just a few counts. The genes are TRBV7-6 and TRBJ1-2; possible D gene TRBD1, 6 bases. CDR3 length equals 18 residues. Germline V gives CDR1 SGHVS, CDR2 FNYEAQ. V was clipped by 0 bases and J by 0 bases, with 17 bases between them. In DNA, the CDR3 is TGTGCCAGCAGCTTAGCCCCGGACAGTTGGACCTCTAACTATGGCTACACCTTC. Amino acid sequence: CASSLAPDSWTSNYGYTF.

The chain employs TRBV30 and TRBJ1-5; D unresolved. The CDR3 covers 14 residues. V was clipped by 0 bases and J by 0 bases, with 6 bases between them. Germline V CDR1 and CDR2: GTSNPN, SVGIG (reference sequence). The CDR3 bases are TGTGCCTGGAGTGTGGCGGTTAGCAATCAGCCCCAGCATTTT. It specifies CAWSVAVSNQPQHF.

The chain joins TRBV4-3 to TRBJ1-2; tentatively, D is TRBD1 (5 bases). V was trimmed by 4 bases and J by 6 bases, leaving 15 bases between them. CDR3 length equals 14 residues. Per germline, CDR1 LGHNA and CDR2 YSLEER. The CDR3: CASSLQGGDHGYTF. The CDR3 region has the DNA TGCGCCAGCAGCCTGCAGGGAGGCGATCATGGCTACACCTTC.

The chain is built from TRBV11-3 and TRBJ2-7; D remains unclear. The CDR3 runs to 11 residues. Trimming removed 1 base at V and 5 bases at J, with 3 bases between. Germline CDR1 and CDR2: SGHNT and YENEEA. The CDR3 protein is CASSLVDEQYF. The CDR3 DNA reads TGTGCCAGCAGCTTAGTAGACGAGCAGTACTTC.

Regarding this clone: Other nucleotide sequences from this sample produce the same CDR3. V gene TRBV5-4 combines with J gene TRBJ2-7; D gene unclear. Trimming pared 0 bases from V and 4 bases from J, leaving 2 bases between. Germline V lookup: CDR1 SGHNT, CDR2 YYREEE (reference sequence). The CDR3 spans 11 residues. Here the CDR3 reads CASSLAYEQYF. In DNA, the CDR3 is TGTGCCAGCAGCTTGGCGTACGAGCAGTACTTC.

The chain has TRBV11-3 and TRBJ1-6; D call uncertain. Trimming took off 0 bases at V and 10 bases at J, with 7 bases between the two ends. This CDR3 has 13 residues. Germline V gives CDR1 SGHNT, CDR2 YENEEA. CDR3 nucleotides: TGTGCCAGCAGCTTAGATGACGGATCACCCCTCCACTTT. The encoded protein is CASSLDDGSPLHF.

V and J are TRBV29-1 and TRBJ2-5; 9 positions agree with TRBD1. V was clipped by 3 bases and J by 5 bases; unmatched bases: 10. In germline, CDR1 is SQVTM, CDR2 ANQGSEA. CDR3 size: 15 residues. CDR3: CSVDSGTGYLETQYF. Written as DNA, the CDR3 is TGCAGCGTTGACTCTGGGACAGGGTACTTGGAGACCCAGTACTTC.

This chain links TRBV11-2 with TRBJ2-3, with 11 bases matching TRBD1. The junction had 6 bases not matched to a gene; V was cut back by 4 bases and J by 6 bases. This CDR3 spans 15 amino acids. Germline CDR1 is SGHAT and CDR2 is FQNNGV. CDR3 sequence: CASSSRGTGGDTQYF. The CDR3 nucleotides are TGTGCCAGCAGCTCACGCGGGACAGGGGGGGATACGCAGTATTTT.

The DNA of the CDR3 is TGTGCCAGCAGCCCCCTTGACAGGCCACCCTACGAGCAGTACTTC. As protein: CASSPLDRPPYEQYF. The chain employs TRBV11-2 and TRBJ2-7; D is possibly TRBD1 (6 bases). This CDR3 region has 15 residues. Germline-derived CDR1 and CDR2 are SGHAT and FQNNGV. Trimming removed 5 bases from V and 2 bases from J, with 16 bases in between.

This CDR3 is CASSLGGAVEAFF. The DNA of the CDR3 is TGTGCCAGCAGCTTAGGAGGGGCGGTAGAAGCTTTCTTT. The genes are TRBV11-3 and TRBJ1-1, with D perhaps matching TRBD1 (5 bases). Germline loops: CDR1 SGHNT, CDR2 YENEEA. Trimming stripped 1 base from V and 8 bases from J, with 11 bases between. The CDR3 is 13 amino acids.

This chain joins TRBV5-1 and TRBJ1-1, with 9 bases lining up with TRBD1. This CDR3 region has 18 residues. Trimming removed 1 base from V and 2 bases from J; junction bases left unmatched: 12. In germline, CDR1 is SGHRS, CDR2 YFSETQ. This CDR3 is CASSLRVLGGQGNTEAFF. CDR3 DNA: TGCGCCAGCAGCTTGAGGGTATTGGGGGGACAGGGAAACACTGAAGCTTTCTTT.

This clone has a single count. The V gene is TRBV13, the J gene TRBJ2-1; D call uncertain. CDR3 length: 13 residues. Germline CDR1 is PRHDT and CDR2 is FYEKMQ (reference sequence). V was trimmed by 1 base and J by 5 bases, leaving 6 bases between them. The CDR3: CASSLESDNEQFF. The CDR3 bases are TGTGCCAGCAGCTTAGAGTCGGACAATGAGCAGTTCTTC.

V gene TRBV12-5 combines with J gene TRBJ2-2; 7 bases agree with TRBD1. J gave up 2 bases and V 0 bases, and 9 bases lay outside the gene matches. Germline-derived CDR1 and CDR2 are LGHNT and FRNRAP. There are 18 residues in the CDR3. The CDR3 region is CASGLVPGQSINTGELFF. The CDR3 region has the DNA TGTGCTAGTGGTTTGGTACCGGGACAGAGCATTAACACCGGGGAGCTGTTTTTT.

The chain couples TRBV28 to TRBJ1-2; the D is unclear. Germline V gene data show CDR1 as MDHEN and CDR2 as SYDVKM. This CDR3 has 12 amino acids. Deletions cut 2 bases from V and 6 bases from J, with 7 bases between. The CDR3 is CASSLSGDGYTF. CDR3 nucleotides: TGTGCCAGCAGTTTAAGTGGGGATGGCTACACCTTC.

The rearrangement uses TRBV6-5 and TRBJ2-1; D unclear. CDR3 length: 14 residues. V lost 0 bases, J lost 10 bases, and 13 bases lay in between. Germline V gene lookup returns CDR1 MNHEY and CDR2 SVGAGI. CDR3 sequence reads: CASSYSKAVTEQFF. In DNA, the CDR3 is TGTGCCAGCAGTTACTCGAAGGCCGTAACCGAGCAGTTCTTC.

The chain joins TRBV29-1 to TRBJ2-7; D is uncertain. The CDR3 has 12 amino acids. V dropped 5 bases and J dropped 3 bases, with 11 bases sitting between them. CDR1 is SQVTM and CDR2 is ANQGSEA in the germline V gene. The CDR3 sequence is CSVKISNYEQYF. The CDR3 DNA reads TGCAGCGTTAAAATTTCAAACTACGAGCAGTACTTC.

The chain joins TRBV4-2 to TRBJ1-6; D not resolved. CDR1 is LGHNA, CDR2 YNFKEQ, per germline. Trimming took 5 bases from V and 2 from J, leaving 16 bases between them. The CDR3 covers 17 residues. The CDR3 here is CASSVESSGTYNSPLHF. The DNA of the CDR3 is TGTGCCAGCAGCGTCGAGAGCTCCGGGACCTATAATTCACCCCTCCACTTT.

This chain connects TRBV7-8 to TRBJ2-3; 8 bases are shared with TRBD1. Germline CDR1 is SGHVS and CDR2 is FQNEAQ. The CDR3 runs 14 residues. The V segment lost 1 base and the J segment 7 bases; nucleotides outside the gene matches: 4. The CDR3: CASSLVQGANTQYF. The CDR3 DNA is TGTGCCAGCAGCTTAGTTCAGGGGGCGAATACGCAGTATTTT.

The rearrangement links TRBV5-5 to TRBJ1-5; 7 bases map to TRBD1. The length of the CDR3 is 14 residues. J was trimmed by 2 bases and V by 4 bases; bases with no gene match: 3. The germline V gene has CDR1 SGHKS and CDR2 YYEKEE (reference sequence). CDR3: CASSPTGGNQPQHF. The CDR3 bases are TGTGCCAGCAGCCCTACAGGGGGCAATCAGCCCCAGCATTTT.

V gene TRBV5-6 combines with J gene TRBJ1-4; 9 bases are a match to TRBD1. The germline gives CDR1 SGHDT, CDR2 YYEEEE. V lost 4 bases and J lost 8; bases outside the gene matches: 6. The CDR3 has 14 residues. The CDR3 nucleotides are TGTGCCAGCAGCCCCGGGACAGGGAGCGAAAAACTGTTTTTT. As protein: CASSPGTGSEKLFF.

The chain uses TRBV7-2 and TRBJ2-7; D gene uncertain. V was trimmed by 1 base and J by 0 bases, leaving 10 bases between them. This CDR3 spans 15 amino acids. Germline CDR1 reads SGHTA; CDR2 reads FQGNSA. The CDR3 here is CASSLVVGFSYEQYF. CDR3 in DNA: TGTGCCAGCAGCTTAGTGGTGGGGTTCTCCTACGAGCAGTACTTC.

V and J are TRBV7-2 and TRBJ2-3; no clear D. V was clipped by 7 bases and J by 1 base, with 15 bases between them. The CDR3 consists of 15 residues. Germline CDR1 reads SGHTA; CDR2 reads FQGNSA. The CDR3 here is CASTPHGVGTDTQYF. The CDR3 DNA is TGTGCCAGCACCCCACATGGAGTCGGCACAGATACGCAGTATTTT.

The chain joins TRBV19 to TRBJ1-1; 9 bases are a match to TRBD1. The germline V gene has CDR1 LNHDA and CDR2 SQIVND (reference sequence). There are 14 residues in the CDR3. J gave up 4 bases and V 5 bases, and 5 bases lay outside the gene matches. The CDR3 reads CASSLKTGGTEAFF. In nucleotides, the CDR3 is TGTGCCAGTAGTCTTAAGACAGGGGGCACTGAAGCTTTCTTT.

The chain couples TRBV25-1 to TRBJ1-1; unclear D gene. Trimming cost V 2 bases and J 0 bases, with 13 bases left between them. Germline assignment: CDR1 MGHDK and CDR2 SYGVNS. The CDR3 runs 16 residues. CDR3 residues: CASSEVAGIMNTEAFF. The CDR3, as DNA: TGTGCCAGCAGTGAAGTGGCGGGGATCATGAACACTGAAGCTTTCTTT.

The V call is TRBV3-1 (or the pseudogene TRBV3-2), the J call TRBJ1-5; 7 nucleotides agree with TRBD1. Germline CDR1 LGHDT, CDR2 YNNKEL (reference sequence). This CDR3 comprises 14 residues. Trimming removed 3 bases from V and 3 bases from J; junction bases left unmatched: 2. The CDR3 nucleotides read TGTGCCAGCAGCCAGGGACAGATCAATCAGCCCCAGCATTTT. Protein sequence: CASSQGQINQPQHF.

The rearrangement uses TRBV7-2 and TRBJ1-2; TRBD1 agrees at 7 bases. Germline CDR1 is SGHTA and CDR2 is FQGNSA. This CDR3 is built from 15 residues. V lost 3 bases, J lost 4 bases, and 8 bases stayed unmatched. The CDR3 is CASSLGPGQIYGYTF. CDR3 in DNA: TGTGCCAGCAGCTTGGGACCGGGACAGATCTATGGCTACACCTTC. The entire variable domain, with the rest obtained from reference TRBV7-2 and TRBJ1-2, is as follows: GAGVSQSPSNKVTEKGKDVELRCDPISGHTALYWYRQSLGQGLEFLIYFQGNSAPDKSGLPSDRFSAERTGGSVSTLTIQRTQQEDSAVYLCASSLGPGQIYGYTFGSGTRLTVV.

The rearrangement uses TRBV10-3 and TRBJ1-1; the match to TRBD1 covers 10 bases. V was clipped by 6 bases and J by 5 bases; unmatched bases: 3. This CDR3 spans 13 amino acids. The germline V gene encodes CDR1 ENHRY and CDR2 SYGVKD. Here the CDR3 reads CAIRTGGLTEAFF. In DNA, the CDR3 is TGTGCCATCAGGACAGGGGGCTTGACTGAAGCTTTCTTT.